These T cell receptor beta chains were read from a single sample in a study of shared clonotypes between healthy human individuals. Using immunoSEQ multiplex PCR, the repertoire was profiled, and TCRdb retains in-frame clones only, with some absent. In the table there are 950,000 to 1,300,000 clones, 60% to 80% of which are singletons. The source material was memory CD4+ T cells sorted from blood. These TCRs come from a man aged 18 to 29 in good health. The CDR3 runs from the conserved cysteine through the conserved F or W.

V	J	CDR3
TRBV7-9	TRBJ2-3	CASSFSGSTDTQYF
TRBV10-3	TRBJ2-2	CAYQGYTGELFF
TRBV6-5	TRBJ1-6	CASTDGGSPLHF
TRBV6-5	TRBJ2-2	CASRNSNTGELFF
TRBV6-6	TRBJ2-3	CASSYGSSTDTQYF
TRBV19	TRBJ2-2	CASSNRAGRGNTGELFF
TRBV7-2	TRBJ1-2	CASSLAGIAYGYTF
TRBV5-1	TRBJ2-1	CASSLARERYNEQFF
TRBV6-1	TRBJ1-1	CASSGTSGTEAFF
TRBV7-6	TRBJ2-2	CASSPLRVTTGELFF
TRBV19	TRBJ1-6	CASSIIHAGGLVSPLHF
TRBV11-2	TRBJ2-1	CASREGRGITYYNEQFF
TRBV2	TRBJ1-4	CASSEGQLGKLFF
TRBV5-1	TRBJ1-5	CASSLQGASNQPQHF
TRBV9	TRBJ2-5	CASSVAGGREDGTQYF
TRBV9	TRBJ1-3	CASSVEGVSGNTIYF
TRBV7-9	TRBJ1-6	CASGSWGPDSPLHF
TRBV6-1	TRBJ2-3	CASRGDRDTQYF
TRBV9	TRBJ2-2	CASSVGLVSGLKGTGELFF
TRBV7-2	TRBJ2-7	CASSFGGFGTYEQYF
TRBV7-2	TRBJ1-2	CASSRGTRGYTF
TRBV7-9	TRBJ2-5	CASSLDLVSETQYF
TRBV7-2	TRBJ1-2	CASSGRDSNYGYTF
TRBV9	TRBJ2-7	CASSVGQGFSYEQYF
TRBV5-4	TRBJ1-3	CASSWDGISGNTIYF
TRBV7-9	TRBJ1-1	CASSLTGYSNTEAFF
TRBV19	TRBJ1-5	CASSITWTDSNQPQHF
TRBV5-4	TRBJ2-5	CASSRLGLAGGIQETQYF
TRBV7-7	TRBJ2-3	CASSSGLAGGVDTQYF
TRBV15	TRBJ1-6	CATSRVGGGNSPLHF
TRBV11-2	TRBJ2-5	CASSLSTSGMVRETQYF
TRBV5-6	TRBJ2-3	CASSLQLAGGPDTQYF
TRBV6-6	TRBJ2-7	CASSYGGRADEQYF
TRBV6-1	TRBJ1-2	CASSEWSFTF
TRBV25-1	TRBJ1-6	CASSASQGQGNSPLHF
TRBV7-2	TRBJ2-7	CASSSRQPYEQYF
TRBV5-5	TRBJ2-3	CASSLDRVLSTDTQYF
TRBV18	TRBJ2-1	CASSDRYNEQFF
TRBV9	TRBJ2-1	CASSQSGSTRGYNEQFF
TRBV27	TRBJ1-1	CASSFAGTGRLTEAFF
TRBV5-4	TRBJ1-4	CASSLGGSNEKLFF
TRBV5-4	TRBJ2-1	CASSLGQDYNEQFF
TRBV19	TRBJ2-7	CASRRSTGGVYEQYF
TRBV2	TRBJ2-7	CASSPSPPLAGRPYEQYF
TRBV29-1	TRBJ1-5	CSVYQGGNQPQHF
TRBV11-2	TRBJ2-5	CASSLVVGFEIGTQYF
TRBV19	TRBJ1-5	CASSMIGLGLHF
TRBV6-6	TRBJ1-1	CASTVNTEAFF
TRBV2	TRBJ2-5	CASSERSQGAAQYF
TRBV6-5	TRBJ1-5	CATHGHFNQPQHF